This paragraph reports one T cell receptor beta chain. Its antigen is currently unknown. The junction does not match germline at one end; this may be a read error. Reverse transcription of 500 to 650 ng total RNA with a constant-region primer produced TCR beta cDNA. Libraries covering TCR beta were generated through three nested multiplex PCR rounds (using a slightly modified ARM-PCR). PCR rounds one and two used TRBV1-TRBV30 forward primers with a C-beta reverse primer for approximately 10 cycles each. TCRdb independently ran MiXCR on the multiplex PCR reads; one entry per CDR3 protein. This table has tens of thousands of distinct CDR3 sequences, 60% to 80% appearing once. The data originate from a study of tumor-infiltrating lymphocytes in primary liver carcinoma. At the level of the study: Patients included men and women of 30 to 69 years. Study-level results: A significantly higher top-250-clone fraction was found in tumors than in blood (p = 0.039).

Joint extraction of RNA and DNA used roughly 18-34 mg of bulk tissue that was unsorted. Chronic HBV infection affected patients, none of whom had received treatment. The germline V gene has CDR1 MNHEY and CDR2 SVGAGI. The CDR3 totals 13 residues. The sequence was collected from a woman aged 30 to 39 with primary liver carcinoma and hepatitis B virus infection. The chain employs TRBV6-5 and TRBJ2-5; 10 bases are a match to TRBD1. Sequencing was done on a sample of liver tumor tissue from sampling region 5. Subset described: tumor region T5, tumor centre. In DNA form, the CDR3 reads TGTACCAGCGGTACTGACAGGGGGCTGACCCAGTACTTC. Protein: CTSGTDRGLTQYF.